These 16 T cell receptor beta chains were all obtained from the same sample, sequenced in a study of regulatory T cells in long-lasting Graves disease. Arm-PCR of CDR3 regions and iRepertoire HTBI primers were used to build TCR beta libraries. MiXCR, run by TCRdb on the multiplex PCR reads, gives a single entry per CDR3 protein. The table records about 460,000 distinct CDR3 sequences, approximately 22% of them present only once. Regarding time point: persistent/refractory GD, antithyroid drugs over 5 years with positive TRAb. The TCR library was made from RNA extracted from PBMCs. Source: peripheral blood mononuclear cells (PBMCs), taken when the disease was refractory, from a patient treated with antithyroid drugs. The receptor set was obtained from a female donor with Graves disease.

The gene calls are TRBV12-3 or TRBV12-4 and TRBJ2-5; tentative D call: TRBD1 (7 bases). V was clipped by 2 bases and J by 3 bases, with 16 bases between them. The CDR3 totals 16 residues. As DNA, the CDR3 is TGTGCCAGCAGTTTAAATATCAGGGGGGCAGAAGAGACCCAGTACTTC. Translated, it gives CASSLNIRGAEETQYF.

In its sample, this clonotype was seen many times. V gene TRBV10-2 combines with J gene TRBJ2-5, with TRBD2 matching 13 bases. Trimming took 6 bases from V and 5 from J; bases not matched to a gene: 6. The CDR3 consists of 15 residues. Per the germline V gene, CDR1 is WSHSY and CDR2 is SAAADI. CDR3 nucleotides: TGCGCCAGCAGAACTAGCGGGGGGGCCCTGGAGACCCAGTACTTC. Its protein is CASRTSGGALETQYF.

Points on this clonotype: With a much larger clone just one base away, this may be a read error. The genes are TRBV20-1 and TRBJ1-2; D unclear. The CDR3 is made up of 13 amino acids. The germline V gene has CDR1 DFQATT and CDR2 SNEGSKA (reference sequence). The CDR3 DNA reads as TGCAGTACTAGCCCCTCTAATAACTATGGCTACACCTTC. Translation: CSTSPSNNYGYTF.

The chain links TRBV7-3 to TRBJ1-1; the D is unclear. The length of the CDR3 is 13 residues. Germline V gives CDR1 SGHTA, CDR2 FQGTGA. The V end lost 2 bases, the J end lost 8 bases, and 12 bases lay between the germline ends. The CDR3, as DNA: TGTGCCAGCAGCTTATGGTCAGGATCGGAAGCTTTCTTT. This encodes CASSLWSGSEAFF.

This clonotype came up a few times. The V call is TRBV6-2 or TRBV6-3, the J call TRBJ1-5; the D is unclear. In germline, CDR1 is MNHEY, CDR2 SVGEGT. CDR3 length: 15 residues. Trimming took off 6 bases at V and 0 bases at J, with 12 bases between the two ends. For the CDR3, the DNA is TGTGCCAGCAGGGCCGCGGTTTATAGCAATCAGCCCCAGCATTTT. It specifies CASRAAVYSNQPQHF.

Regarding this clonotype: A much bigger clone sits one base away, suggesting this may be a read error. The chain links TRBV20-1 to TRBJ1-1; no reliable D call. The CDR3 length is 12 residues. Germline V lookup: CDR1 DFQATT, CDR2 SNEGSKA (reference sequence). This CDR3 reads CSYGRTNTEAFF. The CDR3 coding sequence is TGCTCCTACGGGCGAACGAACACTGAAGCTTTCTTT.

Of note for this clonotype: This may stem from a read error, because a much larger clone lies one nucleotide away. This chain uses TRBV3-1 with TRBJ1-1; D call uncertain. This CDR3 region has 13 residues. Per the germline V gene, CDR1 is LGHDT and CDR2 is YNNKEL (reference sequence). The V end lost 4 bases, the J end lost 3 bases, and 9 bases lay between the germline ends. As DNA, the CDR3 is TGTGCCAGCAGCCGACGCCTCCACACTGAAGCTTTCTTT. This sequence encodes CASSRRLHTEAFF.

This clonotype was recorded a few times. J is TRBJ1-5 and V is TRBV6-2 or TRBV6-3; D unresolved. Germline lookup yields CDR1 MNHEY and CDR2 SVGEGT. The CDR3 sequence is 15 residues long. V was clipped by 4 bases and J by 0 bases, with 10 bases between them. The CDR3 bases are TGTGCCAGCAGTTGGATAGGAAATAGCAATCAGCCCCAGCATTTT. This codes for CASSWIGNSNQPQHF.

V is TRBV19 and J is TRBJ2-7; possibly TRBD2 for D (6 bases). The germline CDR1 and CDR2 sequences are LNHDA and SQIVND (reference sequence). V lost 5 bases, J lost 12 bases, and 14 bases lay in between. CDR3 length: 11 amino acids. The CDR3 here is CASSSAGQLYF. In DNA, the CDR3 is TGTGCCAGTAGTTCCGCGGGGCAGCTGTACTTC.

This clonotype was seen only a few times. This sequence joins TRBV20-1 and TRBJ1-5; D remains unclear. CDR3 size: 15 residues. CDR1 and CDR2 (germline): DFQATT, SNEGSKA (reference sequence). The V end was cut by 0 bases, the J end by 2 bases, with 11 bases between. This CDR3 is CSARDARLGNQPQHF. The CDR3, as DNA: TGCAGTGCTAGAGATGCACGGCTTGGCAATCAGCCCCAGCATTTT.

The rearrangement joins TRBV20-1 to TRBJ1-2; D is unresolved. The CDR3 spans 14 residues. Germline CDR1 and CDR2: DFQATT and SNEGSKA (reference sequence). Trimming left V 0 bases short and J 3 bases short, with 11 bases between. This CDR3 reads CSAREQTIDYGYTF. The CDR3, as DNA: TGCAGTGCTAGAGAACAGACCATAGACTATGGCTACACCTTC.

This clonotype was counted many times. CDR3 protein: CASSSWTIEGYTF. The CDR3 DNA reads as TGTGCCAGCAGCTCTTGGACAATCGAGGGCTACACCTTC. The chain joins TRBV28 to TRBJ1-2, with D possibly matching TRBD1 (5 bases). The V and J ends lost 6 bases and 8 bases respectively, with 16 bases between them. The CDR3 has 13 amino acids. From germline, CDR1 is MDHEN and CDR2 SYDVKM.

This clonotype occurred many times. The J gene is TRBJ1-5, the V gene TRBV28; D uncertain. Deletions cut 4 bases from V and 2 bases from J, with 9 bases between. Germline CDR1 is MDHEN and CDR2 is SYDVKM. The CDR3 loop spans 14 amino acids. The CDR3: CASSSGSRNQPQHF. CDR3 nucleotide sequence: TGTGCCAGCAGTTCCGGGTCTCGCAATCAGCCCCAGCATTTT. The variable domain in full, with the rest retrieved from reference TRBV28 and TRBJ1-5, is DVKVTQSSRYLVKRTGEKVFLECVQDMDHENMFWYRQDPGLGLRLIYFSYDVKMKEKGDIPEGYSVSREKKERFSLILESASTNQTSMYLCASSSGSRNQPQHFGDGTRLSIL.

This clonotype was counted once. The chain links TRBV6-9 to TRBJ2-1, with a tentative D call TRBD2 (7 bases). The length of the CDR3 is 17 residues. V dropped 3 bases and J dropped 3 bases, with 18 bases sitting between them. Per germline, CDR1 MNHGY and CDR2 SVAAGI. CDR3 sequence (DNA): TGTGCCAGCAGTTACTCAGGTCCGGGGGGCTACTACAATGAGCAGTTCTTC. The encoded protein is CASSYSGPGGYYNEQFF.

The chain has TRBV7-2 and TRBJ1-5, with D perhaps matching TRBD1 (6 bases). CDR1 is SGHTA and CDR2 is FQGNSA in the germline V gene. V dropped 5 bases and J dropped 4 bases, with 12 bases sitting between them. The CDR3 extends over 14 amino acids. This chain's CDR3 is CASSNPGENQPQHF. The CDR3, as DNA: TGTGCCAGCAGCAACCCAGGGGAGAATCAGCCCCAGCATTTT.

CDR3 region: CASSDPKVNNEQFF. The CDR3, as DNA: TGTGCCAGCAGTGACCCCAAGGTTAACAATGAGCAGTTCTTC. The chain links TRBV6-1 to TRBJ2-1; D is ambiguous. The V end was cut by 3 bases, the J end by 5 bases, with 11 bases between. Germline CDR1 reads MNHNS; CDR2 reads SASEGT. The CDR3 covers 14 residues.